The TCR beta chain under discussion was sequenced for a study of glioma-infiltrating T cells after dendritic cell vaccination. Study information: Dendritic cell vaccination trial patients had either newly diagnosed or recurrent glioblastoma.

CDR1 is MNHEY, CDR2 SVGAGI, per germline. The V end lost 0 bases, the J end lost 2 bases, and 11 bases lay between the germline ends. This CDR3 contains 16 residues. Indicated time point: after dendritic cell vaccination, including at tumor progression/relapse. Profiling relied on immunoSEQ multiplex PCR, and the TCRdb table lists in-frame clones only, not all of them. The sample records 50,000 to 55,000 clones, around 91% being singletons. The chain joins TRBV6-5 to TRBJ1-5; D unresolved. The input for sequencing was blood, taken after dendritic cell vaccination. The TCR comes from a human donor with glioblastoma. The CDR3 spells CASSYSRVGGNQPQHF. The CDR3 DNA reads as TGTGCCAGCAGTTACTCGCGGGTAGGAGGCAATCAGCCCCAGCATTTT.